The 8 T cell receptor beta chains below were found in one sample sequenced in a study of blood T cells in healthy people across ages. A second PCR of about 6 to 12 cycles used a sample-barcoded 5' primer and a J-beta primer mix. TCRdb called the 5' RACE reads again in MiXCR, with one record for every CDR3 protein. The table lists some 1,800,000 distinct CDR3 sequences, approximately 40% of them singletons. The sequenced sample consisted of blood. These TCRs come from a human donor in good health.

This clonotype was seen more than once but under ten times. The chain joins TRBV20-1 to TRBJ2-5; D remains unclear. Germline loops: CDR1 DFQATT, CDR2 SNEGSKA (reference sequence). Trimming shortened V by 1 base and J by 4 bases, and 13 bases separated the two germline ends. The CDR3 sequence is 14 residues long. This chain's CDR3 is CSARGVWLTETQYF. CDR3 sequence (DNA): TGCAGTGCTAGAGGAGTGTGGTTGACAGAGACCCAGTACTTC.

This clonotype was observed a few times. The chain links TRBV7-6 to TRBJ1-2; the match to TRBD1 covers 7 bases. Trimming took 1 base from V and 0 from J; bases not matched to a gene: 2. From germline, CDR1 is SGHVS and CDR2 FNYEAQ. The CDR3 totals 15 residues. CDR3 amino acids: CASSLGDSPNYGYTF. The CDR3, as DNA: TGTGCCAGCAGCTTAGGGGACAGTCCTAACTATGGCTACACCTTC.

The V call is TRBV6-2 or TRBV6-3, the J call TRBJ2-7; tentative D call: TRBD1 (6 bases). V shed 8 bases and J shed 2 bases, with 10 bases lying between them. The germline V gene encodes CDR1 MNHEY and CDR2 SVGEGT. The CDR3 length is 12 residues. CDR3 in amino acids: CASGDTAYEQYF. CDR3 bases: TGTGCCAGCGGGGACACAGCCTACGAGCAGTACTTC.

The chain has TRBV9 and TRBJ1-1, with TRBD1 as a possible D gene (6 bases). Germline CDR1 SGDLS, CDR2 YYNGEE. The CDR3 contains 15 residues. V was shortened by 0 bases and J by 5 bases, with 14 bases between the two germline ends. The CDR3: CASSVGGRGQTEAFF. The CDR3 DNA follows: TGTGCCAGCAGCGTAGGAGGGCGGGGGCAGACTGAAGCTTTCTTT.

This clonotype was picked up a small number of times. A read error may account for a junction end that differs from germline. The chain recombines TRBV15 with TRBJ2-7; TRBD1 is a possible D gene (6 bases). This CDR3 spans 14 amino acids. In germline, CDR1 is LNHNV, CDR2 YYDKDF (reference sequence). CDR3 bases: TGTGCCACCAGCGGAGACAGGATTTCCTACGAGCAGTACTTC. The encoded protein is CATSGDRISYEQYF.

A few counts support this clonotype. This chain joins TRBV7-2 and TRBJ2-7; 7 bases agree with TRBD2. V gave up 5 bases and J gave up 4 bases; unmatched junction bases: 14. Germline CDR1 SGHTA, CDR2 FQGNSA. The CDR3 runs to 16 residues. The CDR3: CASSPRLSGGGYEQYF. CDR3 bases: TGTGCCAGCAGCCCTCGTCTTTCGGGCGGGGGATACGAGCAGTACTTC.

This chain joins TRBV20-1 and TRBJ2-3, with TRBD1 matching 9 bases. V dropped 3 bases and J dropped 5; count of bases not matched to a gene: 9. Germline CDR1 reads DFQATT; CDR2 reads SNEGSKA (reference sequence). The CDR3 is made up of 15 amino acids. The CDR3 DNA follows: TGCAGTGCTAGGGGTGGGACAGGGATGCGAGATACGCAGTATTTT. Its translation: CSARGGTGMRDTQYF.

This clonotype was counted at least ten times. The J gene is TRBJ2-5, the V gene TRBV29-1; D possibly corresponds to TRBD2 (5 bases). V lost 6 bases and J 1 base, leaving 12 bases between the germline ends. The CDR3 consists of 13 residues. The germline CDR1 and CDR2 sequences are SQVTM and ANQGSEA. CDR3: CSVARATQETQYF. The CDR3 bases are TGCAGCGTGGCGAGGGCGACCCAAGAGACCCAGTACTTC.